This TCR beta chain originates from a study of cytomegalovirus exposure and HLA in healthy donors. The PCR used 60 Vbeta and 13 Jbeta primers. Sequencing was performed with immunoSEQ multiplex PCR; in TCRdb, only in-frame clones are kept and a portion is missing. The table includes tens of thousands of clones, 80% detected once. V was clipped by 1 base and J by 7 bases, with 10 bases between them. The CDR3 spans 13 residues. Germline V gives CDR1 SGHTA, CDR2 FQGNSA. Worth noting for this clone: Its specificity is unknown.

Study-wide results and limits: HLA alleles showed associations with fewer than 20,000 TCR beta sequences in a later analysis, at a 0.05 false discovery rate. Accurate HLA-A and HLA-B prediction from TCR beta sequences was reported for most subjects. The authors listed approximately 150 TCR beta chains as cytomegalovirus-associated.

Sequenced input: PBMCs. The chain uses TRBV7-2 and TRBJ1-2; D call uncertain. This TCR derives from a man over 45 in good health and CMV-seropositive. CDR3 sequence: CASSLGSGGGYTF. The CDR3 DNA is TGTGCCAGCAGCTTAGGATCAGGTGGTGGCTACACCTTC.